Listed below are T cell receptor beta chains from one sample, sequenced in a study of response to subunit inactivated influenza vaccine. A single record per CDR3 protein comes from TCRdb applying MiXCR to the RT-PCR reads. In the table there are hundreds of thousands of distinct CDR3 sequences, approximately 10% of which are singletons. These records were also assigned to another study, of T cells expressing NK-cell markers.

Material: PBMCs from blood, obtained on the day of vaccination. Every receptor here comes from a man in his fifties who received an inactivated influenza vaccine. Each CDR3 is given with its conserved first and last residue. D genes are given only for firm matches. Expanded clones get a size class; other rows say once, few or many, or leave the size out.

D gene,J gene,clone size,V gene,CDR3 protein,CDR3 DNA
NA,TRBJ2-2,many,TRBV11-2,CASSLEPSLPGELFF,TGTGCCAGCAGCTTAGAACCAAGTTTACCCGGGGAGCTGTTTTTT
TRBD1,TRBJ1-4,NA,TRBV5-6,CASSLRTGGDEKLFF,TGTGCCAGCAGCTTGAGGACAGGGGGCGACGAAAAACTGTTTTTT
NA,TRBJ2-3,once,TRBV10-3,CAISSGRVTDTQYF,TGTGCCATCAGTTCGGGCAGGGTCACAGATACGCAGTATTTT
NA,TRBJ2-1,many,TRBV5-1,CASSFRGRAYEQFF,TGCGCCAGCAGCTTCCGCGGACGGGCATATGAGCAGTTCTTC
TRBD1,TRBJ2-3,NA,TRBV27,CASKTQGSTDTQYF,TGTGCCAGCAAGACACAGGGGAGCACAGATACGCAGTATTTT
TRBD2,TRBJ2-5,NA,TRBV7-9,CASSLSSGGLETQYF,TGTGCCAGCAGCTTAAGTAGCGGGGGGCTGGAGACCCAGTACTTC
NA,TRBJ1-2,NA,TRBV6-1,CASSRSLTDNYGYTF,TGTGCCAGCAGTCGATCCCTGACCGATAACTATGGCTACACCTTC
NA,TRBJ2-1,few,TRBV5-6,CASSDSGPQQFF,TGTGCCAGCAGCGATTCGGGACCCCAGCAGTTCTTC
NA,TRBJ2-1,few,TRBV3-1,CASSQPGLGYNEQFF,TGTGCCAGCAGCCAGCCGGGCCTAGGGTACAATGAGCAGTTCTTC
NA,TRBJ2-4,few,TRBV3-1,CASSQSGAKNIQYF,TGTGCCAGCAGCCAATCGGGTGCCAAAAACATTCAGTACTTC
NA,TRBJ2-1,NA,TRBV20-1,CSAEPPLISEQFF,TGCAGTGCTGAACCCCCTTTAATTAGTGAGCAGTTCTTC
NA,TRBJ1-1,NA,TRBV29-1,CSAGGLGRTEAFF,TGCAGCGCGGGGGGGCTGGGGAGGACTGAAGCTTTCTTT
NA,TRBJ1-1,NA,TRBV5-1,CASSYSIPNTEAFF,TGCGCCAGCAGCTACTCGATTCCGAACACTGAAGCTTTCTTT
NA,TRBJ2-2,few,TRBV5-1,CASTFRPQGFTGELFF,TGCGCCAGCACCTTCCGGCCCCAGGGATTCACCGGGGAGCTGTTTTTT
NA,TRBJ2-4,NA,TRBV12-3/TRBV12-4,CASSQRGKGIQYF,TGTGCCAGCAGTCAGAGGGGGAAGGGCATTCAGTACTTC
NA,TRBJ2-7,NA,TRBV11-2,CASSDKFRFHEQYF,TGTGCCAGCAGCGATAAGTTTAGGTTCCACGAGCAGTACTTC
TRBD2,TRBJ2-1,NA,TRBV7-9,CATKTSGAPQEQFF,TGTGCCACGAAGACTAGCGGGGCCCCCCAGGAGCAGTTCTTC
NA,TRBJ2-1,many,TRBV4-3,CASSQSVLGAENEQFF,TGCGCCAGCAGCCAAAGTGTGTTGGGAGCAGAGAATGAGCAGTTCTTC
TRBD1,TRBJ2-3,NA,TRBV9,CASSDRTGWDTQYF,TGTGCCAGCAGCGATCGGACAGGGTGGGATACGCAGTATTTT